The 9 T cell receptor beta chains listed next were all sequenced from one sample in a study of T-cell memory formation after mild COVID-19. TCRdb passed the 5' RACE reads through MiXCR, listing each CDR3 protein once. The sample shows about 620,000 distinct CDR3 sequences, roughly 18% of them seen only once. The source material was PBMCs or a T cell subset sorted from them (not recorded which). These TCRs come from an adult woman who had mild COVID-19 (a few samples of this study predate the infection). Cell type and time point are not known.

The chain has TRBV6-2 or TRBV6-3 and TRBJ2-2, with TRBD1 identical over 7 bases. After removal of 6 bases from V and 4 bases from J, the junction contained 8 bases not matched to a gene. The germline CDR1 and CDR2 sequences are MNHEY and SVGEGT. The length of the CDR3 is 15 residues. The CDR3 DNA sequence: TGTGCCAGCAGATACGGACAGGTTCTCACCGGGGAGCTGTTTTTT. It specifies CASRYGQVLTGELFF.

This clonotype was seen a few times. The rearrangement uses TRBV20-1 and TRBJ1-1; D uncertain. V was pared by 6 bases and J by 1 base, with 6 bases between. CDR3 length equals 11 residues. The V gene's germline CDR1 is DFQATT and CDR2 SNEGSKA (reference sequence). The CDR3 sequence: CSAAENTEAFF. As DNA, the CDR3 is TGCAGTGCCGCAGAGAACACTGAAGCTTTCTTT.

The chain employs TRBV19 and TRBJ2-7; 7 positions match TRBD1. This CDR3 region has 15 residues. Trimming took 1 base from V and 2 from J; bases not matched to a gene: 5. Germline values: CDR1 LNHDA, CDR2 SQIVND (reference sequence). The CDR3 nucleotides read TGTGCCAGTAGTATAGTCCCGGGACAGACCTACGAGCAGTACTTC. As protein: CASSIVPGQTYEQYF.

V and J are TRBV12-5 and TRBJ2-4; D tentatively reads TRBD1 or TRBD2 (6 bases each). The germline CDR1 and CDR2 sequences are LGHNT and FRNRAP. The CDR3 covers 14 residues. V was pared by 0 bases and J by 6 bases, with 9 bases between. The DNA of the CDR3 is TGTGCTAGTGGTTTGGTACCGGGGGCAAACATTCAGTACTTC. This gives the protein CASGLVPGANIQYF.

This chain joins TRBV30 and TRBJ1-4; maybe TRBD1 (5 bases). There are 14 residues in the CDR3. Trimming removed 2 bases from V and 6 bases from J, with 13 bases in between. Per germline, CDR1 GTSNPN and CDR2 SVGIG (reference sequence). CDR3 DNA sequence: TGTGCCTGGAGTTTAGGGGTTGGGGATGAAAAACTGTTTTTT. This sequence encodes CAWSLGVGDEKLFF. The entire variable domain, with the rest obtained from reference TRBV30 and TRBJ1-4, is as follows: SQTIHQWPATLVQPVGSPLSLECTVEGTSNPNLYWYRQAAGRGLQLLFYSVGIGQISSEVPQNLSASRPQDRQFILSSKKLLLSDSGFYLCAWSLGVGDEKLFFGSGTQLSVL.

V and J are TRBV5-1 and TRBJ2-1; 9 bases agree with TRBD2. After removal of 0 bases from V and 7 bases from J, the junction contained 8 bases not matched to a gene. The length of the CDR3 is 16 residues. Looked up from germline, CDR1 is SGHRS and CDR2 is YFSETQ. CDR3 loop: CASSLDRGGAGNEQFF. DNA for the CDR3: TGCGCCAGCAGCTTGGATCGCGGGGGGGCGGGAAATGAGCAGTTCTTC.

The rearrangement uses TRBV7-8 and TRBJ1-5; 12 positions match TRBD1. Losses at the gene ends were 3 bases for V and 2 bases for J; bases not matched to a gene: 8. CDR1 is SGHVS and CDR2 is FQNEAQ in the germline V gene. The CDR3 loop spans 18 amino acids. The CDR3 sequence: CASSFTGTGGAGNQPQHF. CDR3 in DNA: TGTGCCAGCAGCTTCACCGGGACAGGGGGCGCGGGCAATCAGCCCCAGCATTTT.

This clonotype was detected once. The chain couples TRBV11-2 to TRBJ2-2; maybe TRBD2 (6 bases). Per the germline V gene, CDR1 is SGHAT and CDR2 is FQNNGV. Deletions cut 7 bases from V and 1 base from J, with 13 bases between. The CDR3 sequence is 15 residues long. CDR3 protein: CASTGGTGNTGELFF. CDR3 nucleotide sequence: TGTGCCAGCACCGGAGGGACGGGGAACACCGGGGAGCTGTTTTTT.

In its sample, this clonotype was seen a few times. The gene calls are TRBV10-3 and TRBJ2-1; 9 bases agree with TRBD2. CDR1 and CDR2 (germline): ENHRY, SYGVKD. The CDR3 loop spans 13 amino acids. Trimming took 6 bases from V and 8 from J; bases not matched to a gene: 5. CDR3 in amino acids: CAIRGTSHDEQFF. The CDR3 nucleotides read TGTGCCATCAGAGGGACTAGCCATGATGAGCAGTTCTTC.